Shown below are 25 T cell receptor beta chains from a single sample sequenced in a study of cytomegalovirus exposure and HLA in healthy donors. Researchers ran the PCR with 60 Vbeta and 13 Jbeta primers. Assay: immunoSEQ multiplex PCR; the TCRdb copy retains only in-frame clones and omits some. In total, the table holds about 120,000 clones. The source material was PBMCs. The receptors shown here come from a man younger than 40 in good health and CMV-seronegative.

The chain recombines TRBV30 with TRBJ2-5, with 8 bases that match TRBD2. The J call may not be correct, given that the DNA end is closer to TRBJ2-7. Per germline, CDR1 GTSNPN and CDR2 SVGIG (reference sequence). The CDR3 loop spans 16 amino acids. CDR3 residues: CAWSVLGRGVDDEQYF. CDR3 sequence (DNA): TGTGCCTGGAGTGTACTCGGGAGGGGGGTTGACGACGAGCAGTACTTC.

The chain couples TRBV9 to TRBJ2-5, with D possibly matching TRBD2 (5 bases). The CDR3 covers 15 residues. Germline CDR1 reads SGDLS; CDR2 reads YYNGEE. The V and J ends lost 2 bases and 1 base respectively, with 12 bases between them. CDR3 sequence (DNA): TGTGCCAGCAGCGTCGGAGGCCCACCCCAAGAGACCCAGTACTTC. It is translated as CASSVGGPPQETQYF.

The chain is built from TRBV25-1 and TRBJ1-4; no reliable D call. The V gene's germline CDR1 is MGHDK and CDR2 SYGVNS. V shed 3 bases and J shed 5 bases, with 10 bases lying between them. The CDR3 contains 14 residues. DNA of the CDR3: TGTGCCAGCAGTGACGGGAAGAGAAATGAAAAACTGTTTTTT. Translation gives CASSDGKRNEKLFF.

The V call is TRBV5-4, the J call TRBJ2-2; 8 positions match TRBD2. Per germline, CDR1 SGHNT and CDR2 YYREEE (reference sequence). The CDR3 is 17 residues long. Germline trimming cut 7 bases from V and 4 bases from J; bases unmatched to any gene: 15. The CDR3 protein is CASSARGSGVGTGELFF. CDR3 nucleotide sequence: TGTGCCAGCTCCGCGAGGGGTAGCGGGGTGGGCACCGGGGAGCTGTTTTTT.

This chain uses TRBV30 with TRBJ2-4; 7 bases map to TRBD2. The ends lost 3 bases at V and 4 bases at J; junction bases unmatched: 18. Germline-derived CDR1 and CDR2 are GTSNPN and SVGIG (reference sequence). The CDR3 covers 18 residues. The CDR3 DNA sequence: TGTGCCTGGAGGTCTCAGCGGGGACCTACACTTGAAAAAAACATTCAGTACTTC. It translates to CAWRSQRGPTLEKNIQYF.

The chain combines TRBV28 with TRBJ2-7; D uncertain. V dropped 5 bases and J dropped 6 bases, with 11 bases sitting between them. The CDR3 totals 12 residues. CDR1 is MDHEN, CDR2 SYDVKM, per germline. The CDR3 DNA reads TGTGCCAGCAGTCCCTATTCCCTCGAGCAGTACTTC. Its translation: CASSPYSLEQYF.

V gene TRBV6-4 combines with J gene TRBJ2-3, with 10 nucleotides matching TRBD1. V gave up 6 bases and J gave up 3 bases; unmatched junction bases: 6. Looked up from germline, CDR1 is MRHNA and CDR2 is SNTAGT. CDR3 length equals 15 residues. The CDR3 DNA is TGTGCCAGCAGCGACAGGGGGCGCGGGACAGATACGCAGTATTTT. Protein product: CASSDRGRGTDTQYF.

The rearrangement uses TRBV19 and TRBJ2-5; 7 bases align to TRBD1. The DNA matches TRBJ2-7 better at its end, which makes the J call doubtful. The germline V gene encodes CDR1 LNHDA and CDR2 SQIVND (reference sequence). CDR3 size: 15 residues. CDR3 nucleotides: TGTGCCAGTAGTATTTCGGACAGGAAGGGCTACGAGCAGTACTTC. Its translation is CASSISDRKGYEQYF.

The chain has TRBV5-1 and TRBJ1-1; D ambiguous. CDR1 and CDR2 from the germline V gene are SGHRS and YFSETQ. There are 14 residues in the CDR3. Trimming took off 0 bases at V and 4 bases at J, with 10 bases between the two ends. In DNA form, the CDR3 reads TGCGCCAGCAGCTTGGATCCCCGGGGCACTGAAGCTTTCTTT. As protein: CASSLDPRGTEAFF.

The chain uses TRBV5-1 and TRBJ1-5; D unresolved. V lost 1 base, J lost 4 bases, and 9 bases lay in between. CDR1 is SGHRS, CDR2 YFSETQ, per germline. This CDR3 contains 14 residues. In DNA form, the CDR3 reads TGCGCCAGCAGCTTGATGGGCGCGAATCAGCCCCAGCATTTT. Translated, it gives CASSLMGANQPQHF. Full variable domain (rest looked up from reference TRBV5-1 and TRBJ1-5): KAGVTQTPRYLIKTRGQQVTLSCSPISGHRSVSWYQQTPGQGLQFLFEYFSETQRNKGNFPGRFSGRQFSNSRSEMNVSTLELGDSALYLCASSLMGANQPQHFGDGTRLSIL.

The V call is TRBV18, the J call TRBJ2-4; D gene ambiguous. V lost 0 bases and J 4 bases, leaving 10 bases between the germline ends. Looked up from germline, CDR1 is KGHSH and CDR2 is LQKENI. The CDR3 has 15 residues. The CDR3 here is CASSPPGQLKNIQYF. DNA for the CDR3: TGTGCCAGCTCACCACCCGGCCAACTAAAAAACATTCAGTACTTC.

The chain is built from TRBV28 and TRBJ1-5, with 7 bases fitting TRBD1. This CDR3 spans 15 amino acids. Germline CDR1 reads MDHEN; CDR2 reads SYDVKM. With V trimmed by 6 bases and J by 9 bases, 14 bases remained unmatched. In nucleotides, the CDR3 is TGTGCCAGCAGCTTAGGGGACAGCCCAACGGCGCCCCAGCATTTT. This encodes CASSLGDSPTAPQHF.

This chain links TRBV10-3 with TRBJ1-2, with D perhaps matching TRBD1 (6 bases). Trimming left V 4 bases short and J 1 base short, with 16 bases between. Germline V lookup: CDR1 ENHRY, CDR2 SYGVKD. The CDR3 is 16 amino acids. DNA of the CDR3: TGTGCCATCAGTGCTACAGGGTGGGGTGATAACTATGGCTACACCTTC. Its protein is CAISATGWGDNYGYTF.

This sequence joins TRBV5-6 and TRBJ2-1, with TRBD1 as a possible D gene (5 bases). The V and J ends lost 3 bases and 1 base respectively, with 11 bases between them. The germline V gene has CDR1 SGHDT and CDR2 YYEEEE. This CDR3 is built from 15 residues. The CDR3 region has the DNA TGTGCCAGCAGCTCCGGACAAGGGTCCTACAATGAGCAGTTCTTC. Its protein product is CASSSGQGSYNEQFF.

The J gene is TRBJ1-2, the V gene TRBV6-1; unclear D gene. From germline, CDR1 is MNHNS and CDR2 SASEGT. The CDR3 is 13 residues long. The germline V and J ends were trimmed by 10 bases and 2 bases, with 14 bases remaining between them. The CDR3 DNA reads TGTGCCAACGAGCGGGCAGAGAACTATGGCTACACCTTC. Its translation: CANERAENYGYTF.

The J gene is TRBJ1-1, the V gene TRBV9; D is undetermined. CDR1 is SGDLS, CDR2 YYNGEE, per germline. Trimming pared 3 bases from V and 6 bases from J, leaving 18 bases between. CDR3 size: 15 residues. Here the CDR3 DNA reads TGTGCCAGCAGCGCGAGGGCGGGGAGGTGGCCTGAAGCTTTCTTT. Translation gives CASSARAGRWPEAFF.

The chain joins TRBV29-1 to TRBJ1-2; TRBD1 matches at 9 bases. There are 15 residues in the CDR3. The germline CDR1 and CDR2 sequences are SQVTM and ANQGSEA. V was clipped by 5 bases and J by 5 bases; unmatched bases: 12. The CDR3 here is CSVRVSTGGGYGYTF. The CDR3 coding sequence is TGCAGCGTTCGAGTTTCAACAGGGGGCGGGTATGGCTACACCTTC.

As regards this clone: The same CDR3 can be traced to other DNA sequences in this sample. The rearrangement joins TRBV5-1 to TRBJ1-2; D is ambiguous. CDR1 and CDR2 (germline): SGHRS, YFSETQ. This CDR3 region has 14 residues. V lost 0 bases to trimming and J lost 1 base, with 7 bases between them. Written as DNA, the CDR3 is TGCGCCAGCAGCTTGGAATCTGTTAACTATGGCTACACCTTC. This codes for CASSLESVNYGYTF.

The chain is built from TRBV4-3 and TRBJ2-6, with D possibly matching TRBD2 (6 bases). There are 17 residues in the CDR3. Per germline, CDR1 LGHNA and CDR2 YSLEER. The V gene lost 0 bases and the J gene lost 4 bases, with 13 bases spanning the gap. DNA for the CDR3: TGCGCCAGCAGCCAAGATCCCGGGGGTTCCGGGGCCAACGTCCTGACTTTC. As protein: CASSQDPGGSGANVLTF.

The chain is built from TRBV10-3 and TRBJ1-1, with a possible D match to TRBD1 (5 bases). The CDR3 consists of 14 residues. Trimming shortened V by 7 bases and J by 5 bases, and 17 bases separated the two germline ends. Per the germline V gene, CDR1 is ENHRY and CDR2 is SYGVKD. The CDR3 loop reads CAIKPQGVQTEAFF. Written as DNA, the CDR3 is TGTGCCATCAAACCTCAGGGTGTACAAACTGAAGCTTTCTTT.

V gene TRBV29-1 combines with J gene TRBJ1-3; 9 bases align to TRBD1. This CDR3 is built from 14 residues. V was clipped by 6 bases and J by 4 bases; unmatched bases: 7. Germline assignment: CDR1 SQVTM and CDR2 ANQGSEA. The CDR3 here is CSVLDRGSGNTIYF. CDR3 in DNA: TGCAGCGTCCTGGACAGGGGCTCCGGAAACACCATATATTTT.

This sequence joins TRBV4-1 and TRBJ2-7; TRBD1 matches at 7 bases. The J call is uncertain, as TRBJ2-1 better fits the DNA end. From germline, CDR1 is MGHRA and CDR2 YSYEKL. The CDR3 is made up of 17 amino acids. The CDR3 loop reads CASSQDVVRGPYNEQFF. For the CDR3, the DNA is TGCGCCAGCAGCCAAGATGTGGTGAGGGGGCCCTACAATGAGCAGTTCTTC.

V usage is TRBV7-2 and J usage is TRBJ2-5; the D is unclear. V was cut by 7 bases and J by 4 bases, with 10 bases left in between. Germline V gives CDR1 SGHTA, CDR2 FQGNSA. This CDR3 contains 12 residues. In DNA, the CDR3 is TGTGCCAGCACTATGAGGCGAGAGACCCAGTACTTC. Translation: CASTMRRETQYF.

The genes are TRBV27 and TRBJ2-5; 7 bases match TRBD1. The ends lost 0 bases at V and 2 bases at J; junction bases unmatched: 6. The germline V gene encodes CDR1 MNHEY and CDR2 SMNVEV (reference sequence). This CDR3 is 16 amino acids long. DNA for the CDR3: TGTGCCAGCAGTTTATCCACAGGGGATTGGCAAGAGACCCAGTACTTC. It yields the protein CASSLSTGDWQETQYF.

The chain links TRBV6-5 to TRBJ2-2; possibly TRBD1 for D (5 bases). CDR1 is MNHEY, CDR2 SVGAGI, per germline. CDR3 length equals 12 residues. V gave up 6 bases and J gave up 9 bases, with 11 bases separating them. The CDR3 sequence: CASRGLNRELFF. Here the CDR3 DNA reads TGTGCCAGCAGGGGGCTGAACCGGGAGCTGTTTTTT.